The subject of this entry is one T cell receptor (beta chain). Its antigen is unknown. Germline V gene lookup returns CDR1 SGHNT and CDR2 YYREEE (reference sequence). V was trimmed by 0 bases and J by 5 bases, leaving 8 bases between them. This CDR3 has 13 amino acids. This record belongs to a study of graft-versus-host responses after intestinal transplantation. Study in general: Isolated intestinal, liver-intestinal, or multivisceral transplants were what recipients had. Every transplant recipient was induced with anti-thymocyte globulin, then maintained on tacrolimus and steroids for about three years. Study-level findings and limits: Peak GvH clone levels in circulation were associated with early post-transplant HvG declines. Some GvH clones were seen earlier in gut or blood, suggesting intestinal origin.

Some clones are missing from TCRdb's copy, which holds only in-frame ones; the method was immunoSEQ multiplex PCR. The sample shows roughly 40,000 clones, just under 90% of them seen only once. Source: PBMCs, taken around 280 days after transplant. This TCR derives from a human patient who received an intestinal transplant, so some T cells may come from the graft donor. This chain uses TRBV5-4 with TRBJ1-2, with a tentative D call TRBD1 (6 bases). The CDR3 DNA reads TGTGCCAGCAGCTTGGCAGGGGATTATGGCTACACCTTC. This encodes CASSLAGDYGYTF.